These T cell receptor beta chains were read from a single sample in a study of blood T cell repertoires in COVID-19. Clones were sequenced by immunoSEQ multiplex PCR, and TCRdb holds only the in-frame ones, with some missing. The sample yields approximately 170,000 clones, 88% seen once. Material: peripheral blood. The receptor set was obtained from a man between 60 and 70 years old with acute or convalescent COVID-19. Both conserved end residues are part of each CDR3. Each record gives: D gene, V gene, J gene, clone size, CDR3 protein, CDR3 DNA. The D gene is left open where the match is weak. A row's size may be missing; if present it is once, few, many or a size class.

>NA|TRBV27|TRBJ1-6|NA
CASSATVGANNSPLHF
TGTGCCAGCAGTGCTACCGTGGGGGCGAATAATTCACCCCTCCACTTT
>NA|TRBV11-2|TRBJ2-7|NA
CASSFGQGLYEQYF
TGTGCCAGCAGCTTCGGACAAGGGCTGTACGAGCAGTACTTC
>NA|TRBV6-1|TRBJ2-6|few
CASSVQGLGGANVLTF
TGTGCCAGCAGTGTCCAGGGACTTGGGGGGGCCAACGTCCTGACTTTC
>NA|TRBV29-1|TRBJ1-2|NA
CSVEGRGYGYTF
TGCAGCGTTGAGGGCAGGGGATATGGCTACACCTTC
>TRBD2|TRBV9|TRBJ2-3|NA
CASSVRGDGTDTQYF
TGTGCCAGCAGCGTACGGGGGGATGGCACAGATACGCAGTATTTT
>NA|TRBV6-4|TRBJ1-5|NA
CASSPTVNQPQHF
TGTGCCAGCAGTCCGACAGTAAATCAGCCCCAGCATTTT
>TRBD2|TRBV4-3|TRBJ2-3|NA
CASSLGTSGMTDTQYF
TGCGCCAGCAGCCTGGGAACTAGCGGGATGACAGATACGCAGTATTTT
>NA|TRBV10-3|TRBJ2-3|NA
CATGSSTDTQYF
TGTGCCACTGGCTCTAGCACAGATACGCAGTATTTT
>NA|TRBV4-1|TRBJ1-2|NA
CASSQGGLNYGYTF
TGCGCCAGCAGCCAAGGGGGCCTTAACTATGGCTACACCTTC
>NA|TRBV11-2|TRBJ2-2|NA
CASRPSGNGELFF
TGTGCCAGCAGGCCTTCAGGGAACGGGGAGCTGTTTTTT
>NA|TRBV15|TRBJ1-4|NA
CATSRGQDEKLFF
TGTGCCACCAGCAGAGGCCAGGATGAAAAACTGTTTTTT
>NA|TRBV19|TRBJ1-1|NA
CASNELLNTEAFF
TGTGCCAGTAATGAGCTTTTGAACACTGAAGCTTTCTTT
>NA|TRBV5-4|TRBJ1-1|NA
CASRPGENTEAFF
TGTGCCAGCAGGCCAGGGGAGAACACTGAAGCTTTCTTT
>NA|TRBV6-6|TRBJ1-1|NA
CASSYRGFGNTEAFF
TGTGCCAGCAGTTACCGGGGTTTCGGGAACACTGAAGCTTTCTTT
>NA|TRBV5-1|TRBJ2-3|NA
CASSLAGTGDTQYF
TGCGCCAGCAGCTTGGCGGGAACGGGCGATACGCAGTATTTT
>NA|TRBV9|TRBJ2-7|NA
CASSVGGSAGAFSYEQYF
TGTGCCAGCAGCGTAGGAGGGAGCGCGGGGGCCTTCTCCTACGAGCAGTACTTC
>NA|TRBV5-1|TRBJ2-7|NA
CASSLGQVSSYEQYF
TGCGCCAGCAGCTTGGGACAGGTTAGCTCCTACGAGCAGTACTTC
>NA|TRBV5-3|TRBJ1-1|NA
CARSLAGQPNTEAFF
TGTGCCAGAAGCTTGGCCGGACAGCCGAACACTGAAGCTTTCTTT
>NA|TRBV11-2|TRBJ1-1|NA
CASSLRGIDTEAFF
TGTGCCAGCAGCTTAAGGGGGATCGACACTGAAGCTTTCTTT
>TRBD2|TRBV10-3|TRBJ2-2|NA
CAISDRLAENTGELFF
TGTGCCATCAGTGACCGACTAGCGGAGAACACCGGGGAGCTGTTTTTT
>NA|TRBV5-1|TRBJ1-1|NA
CASSFVRGGTEAFF
TGCGCCAGCAGCTTTGTAAGGGGAGGCACTGAAGCTTTCTTT
>TRBD1|TRBV19|TRBJ1-5|NA
CASISLGAGGNQPQHF
TGTGCCAGTATTTCACTAGGGGCAGGGGGAAATCAGCCCCAGCATTTT
>NA|TRBV30|TRBJ2-7|NA
CAWTEGAGAYEQYF
TGTGCCTGGACCGAGGGAGCGGGTGCCTACGAGCAGTACTTC
>TRBD1|TRBV18|TRBJ2-1|NA
CASSPPRTGSQDNEQFF
TGTGCCAGCTCACCACCCCGGACAGGGAGTCAAGACAATGAGCAGTTCTTC
>TRBD2|TRBV6-6|TRBJ2-7|NA
CASSYSGLTPEQYF
TGTGCCAGCAGTTACTCGGGACTAACCCCCGAGCAGTACTTC
>TRBD1|TRBV6-5|TRBJ2-5|NA
CAGQTGGARGETQYF
TGTGCCGGTCAGACAGGGGGCGCGAGAGGAGAGACCCAGTACTTC
>NA|TRBV30|TRBJ1-4|NA
CAWSAPLEKLFF
TGTGCCTGGAGTGCCCCCCTTGAAAAACTGTTTTTT
>NA|TRBV6-6|TRBJ1-2|NA
CASSYARGQSPGYTF
TGTGCCAGCAGTTACGCCCGAGGGCAGAGTCCTGGCTACACCTTC
>TRBD1|TRBV7-6|TRBJ1-4|NA
CASSLYRGSTNEKLFF
TGTGCCAGCAGCTTATACAGGGGTTCAACTAATGAAAAACTGTTTTTT
>NA|TRBV5-1|TRBJ1-3|NA
CASSWDTGNTIYF
TGCGCCAGCAGCTGGGACACTGGAAACACCATATATTTT
>NA|TRBV24-1|TRBJ2-5|few
CATRSGETQYF
TGTGCCACCAGGTCGGGGGAGACCCAGTACTTC
>NA|TRBV20-1|TRBJ2-5|NA
CSATGEETQYF
TGCAGTGCTACGGGGGAAGAGACCCAGTACTTC
>NA|TRBV10-3|TRBJ1-3|NA
CAISAYSAAGNTIYF
TGTGCCATCAGTGCATATTCGGCGGCCGGAAACACCATATATTTT
>NA|TRBV2|TRBJ2-6|NA
CASTTKGVSGANVLTF
TGTGCCAGCACTACCAAGGGGGTATCTGGGGCCAACGTCCTGACTTTC
>TRBD1|TRBV29-1|TRBJ1-2|NA
CSVVPGQGWGGYTF
TGCAGCGTTGTCCCGGGACAGGGATGGGGTGGCTACACCTTC
>NA|TRBV5-1|TRBJ1-1|NA
CASSPSGRRGSSEAFF
TGCGCCAGCAGCCCCTCGGGTCGGAGGGGTTCCTCTGAAGCTTTCTTT
>NA|TRBV2|TRBJ1-5|NA
CASSGGGRYSNQPQHF
TGTGCCAGCAGTGGGGGGGGCAGATATAGCAATCAGCCCCAGCATTTT
>NA|TRBV6-1|TRBJ2-7|NA
CASSEASRTDIYEQYF
TGTGCCAGCAGTGAAGCGTCTAGGACAGATATCTACGAGCAGTACTTC